This T cell receptor (beta chain) came from a study of T cell repertoires in cytomegalovirus infection. The wider study: Indicated by public TCR beta signatures were CMV infection and matching HLA type.

TCRdb analysed the reads with MiXCR anew, one entry per CDR3 protein. The sample shows more than 250,000 distinct CDR3 sequences, about an eighth of them seen only once. Overall study findings and caveats: HLA-C-restricted CMV clonotypes gave the most frequent clonotype in two of eight donors. Identification of carriers of CMV plus the relevant HLA was performed using cumulative public TCR beta family frequency.

V was cut by 5 bases and J by 4 bases, with 21 bases left in between. The CDR3 extends over 17 amino acids. Germline V gene sequence: CDR1 SGHVS, CDR2 FNYEAQ. This clonotype was seen a few times. Antigen specificity is unknown. The receptor was derived from a human donor in good health (CMV status not recorded). Some clones in this sample may be carry-over from other donors' samples. This chain connects TRBV7-6 to TRBJ1-5; possible D gene TRBD1, 6 bases. Sequencing was performed on PBMCs. DNA for the CDR3: TGTGCCAGCAGCCCCCAGCCACAGGGAGTGGGAAATCAGCCCCAGCATTTT. It yields the protein CASSPQPQGVGNQPQHF.